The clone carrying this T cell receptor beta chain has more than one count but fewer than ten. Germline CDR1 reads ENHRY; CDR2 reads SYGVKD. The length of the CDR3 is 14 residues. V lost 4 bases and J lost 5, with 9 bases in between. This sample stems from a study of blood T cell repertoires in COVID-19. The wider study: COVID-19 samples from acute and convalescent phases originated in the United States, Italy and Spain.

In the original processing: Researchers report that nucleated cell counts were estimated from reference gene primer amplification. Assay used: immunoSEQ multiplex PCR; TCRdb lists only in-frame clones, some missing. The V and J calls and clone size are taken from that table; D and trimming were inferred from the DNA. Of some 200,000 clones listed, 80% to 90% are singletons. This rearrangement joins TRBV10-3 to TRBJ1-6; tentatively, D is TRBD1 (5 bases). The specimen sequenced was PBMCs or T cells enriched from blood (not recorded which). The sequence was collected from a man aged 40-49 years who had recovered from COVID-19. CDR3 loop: CAISADRDNSPLHF. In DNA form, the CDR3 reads TGTGCCATCAGTGCTGACAGAGATAATTCACCCCTCCACTTT.